The 23 T cell receptor beta chains reported below all come from one sample, sequenced in a study of blood T cell repertoires in COVID-19. TCRdb keeps only in-frame clones here, not all; method: immunoSEQ multiplex PCR. This table holds approximately 250,000 clones, 84% found once. Sequenced input: peripheral blood. These receptors were obtained from a human donor in a cohort sampled during active COVID-19.

This clone was detected once. The genes are TRBV27 and TRBJ2-7; D is perhaps TRBD2 (7 bases). V was clipped by 3 bases and J by 2 bases, with 14 bases between them. Germline assignment: CDR1 MNHEY and CDR2 SMNVEV (reference sequence). The CDR3 loop spans 15 amino acids. CDR3 sequence reads: CASSFLGGPPYEQYF. CDR3 nucleotides: TGTGCCAGCAGTTTCCTCGGGGGGCCCCCCTACGAGCAGTACTTC.

This sequence joins TRBV11-2 and TRBJ2-7; 10 nucleotides align to TRBD2. J was trimmed by 10 bases and V by 2 bases; bases with no gene match: 8. This CDR3 is built from 14 residues. Germline V gene lookup returns CDR1 SGHAT and CDR2 FQNNGV. CDR3 residues: CASSLTGLAALQYF. CDR3 coding DNA: TGTGCCAGCAGCTTAACAGGACTAGCGGCCCTTCAGTACTTC.

This chain links TRBV12-5 with TRBJ2-1, with 8 positions matching TRBD1. The germline V gene has CDR1 LGHNT and CDR2 FRNRAP. The ends lost 9 bases at V and 6 bases at J; junction bases unmatched: 10. CDR3 length: 14 residues. The CDR3 region is CASAGQEGGNEQFF. CDR3 DNA: TGTGCTAGCGCGGGACAGGAAGGAGGCAATGAGCAGTTCTTC.

J is TRBJ2-7 and V is TRBV20-1, with TRBD2 matching over 8 bases. The length of the CDR3 is 14 residues. Germline V gene sequence: CDR1 DFQATT, CDR2 SNEGSKA (reference sequence). V lost 3 bases to trimming and J lost 1 base; unmatched junction nucleotides: 5. The CDR3 DNA follows: TGCAGTGCTAGTTCGGGGGGGGGATCCTACGAGCAGTACTTC. Translated, it gives CSASSGGGSYEQYF.

V is TRBV3-1 (or the pseudogene TRBV3-2) and J is TRBJ2-5; 8 bases agree with TRBD1. V dropped 0 bases and J dropped 5; count of bases not matched to a gene: 14. The CDR3 totals 18 residues. CDR1 and CDR2 from the germline V gene are LGHDT and YNNKEL (reference sequence). CDR3: CASSQDAQGAWRGETQYF. The CDR3 nucleotides are TGTGCCAGCAGCCAAGATGCCCAGGGGGCCTGGCGAGGGGAGACCCAGTACTTC.

CDR3 sequence: CSTRTVEQSYTIYF. The CDR3 region has the DNA TGCAGCACCAGGACAGTGGAGCAGAGTTACACCATATATTTT. The rearrangement uses TRBV29-1 and TRBJ1-3; D is possibly TRBD1 (6 bases). The V and J ends lost 8 bases and 8 bases respectively, with 22 bases between them. The CDR3 is 14 residues long. Per germline, CDR1 SQVTM and CDR2 ANQGSEA.

The CDR3: CATTGQGGIQYF. The CDR3, as DNA: TGTGCCACCACAGGACAAGGGGGCATTCAGTACTTC. J is TRBJ2-4 and V is TRBV19; the D gene is possibly TRBD1 (6 bases). The CDR3 is 12 residues long. V was trimmed by 10 bases and J by 9 bases, leaving 16 bases between them. Germline V gene lookup returns CDR1 LNHDA and CDR2 SQIVND (reference sequence).

V and J are TRBV5-8 and TRBJ2-1, with D maybe TRBD2 (6 bases). Trimming removed 0 bases from V and 9 bases from J, with 19 bases in between. The CDR3 runs 16 residues. Germline CDR1 SGHTS, CDR2 YDEGEE. CDR3 sequence (DNA): TGTGCCAGCAGCTTGGCGGGAAGGGAGGCTGGAAGTGAGCAGTTCTTC. Its translation is CASSLAGREAGSEQFF.

The chain couples TRBV18 to TRBJ1-1, with 9 nucleotides matching TRBD1. In germline, CDR1 is KGHSH, CDR2 LQKENI. The CDR3 loop spans 19 amino acids. The junction had 18 bases not matched to a gene; V was cut back by 5 bases and J by 2 bases. The CDR3 DNA reads as TGTGCCAGCTCAAAGGTTAGGCCCGGGACAGGGACCTTAAACACTGAAGCTTTCTTT. Translating it yields CASSKVRPGTGTLNTEAFF.

Written as DNA, the CDR3 is TGTGCTAGTGCTCGGGGCGGGACTCTTTCCGATACGCAGTATTTT. The encoded protein is CASARGGTLSDTQYF. The chain combines TRBV12-5 with TRBJ2-3, with D maybe TRBD2 (6 bases). The CDR3 is 15 residues long. CDR1 is LGHNT and CDR2 is FRNRAP in the germline V gene. V lost 7 bases to trimming and J lost 6 bases, with 20 bases between them.

The chain joins TRBV7-2 to TRBJ2-7; the D gene is possibly TRBD1 (6 bases). The CDR3 covers 16 residues. In germline, CDR1 is SGHTA, CDR2 FQGNSA. The V gene lost 8 bases and the J gene lost 7 bases, with 27 bases spanning the gap. The CDR3 sequence: CASVQGSGLTNREQYF. The CDR3 nucleotides read TGTGCCAGCGTCCAGGGGTCGGGGCTCACTAACAGGGAGCAGTACTTC.

The chain couples TRBV28 to TRBJ2-1; D unclear. V dropped 5 bases and J dropped 2 bases, with 10 bases sitting between them. The CDR3 is made up of 14 amino acids. Germline V gives CDR1 MDHEN, CDR2 SYDVKM. CDR3 amino acids: CASSPRRAYNEQFF. The DNA for the CDR3 is TGTGCCAGCAGTCCGCGACGGGCCTACAATGAGCAGTTCTTC.

V and J are TRBV11-2 and TRBJ2-5; TRBD1 aligns across 9 bases. From germline, CDR1 is SGHAT and CDR2 FQNNGV. This CDR3 has 13 amino acids. The junction had 0 bases not matched to a gene; V was cut back by 6 bases and J by 1 base. CDR3 DNA: TGTGCCAGCAGACAGGGGGCCCAAGAGACCCAGTACTTC. Its translation is CASRQGAQETQYF.

This chain uses TRBV5-1 with TRBJ1-6, with 10 positions matching TRBD1. With V trimmed by 4 bases and J by 8 bases, 12 bases remained unmatched. The CDR3 covers 17 residues. Germline CDR1 SGHRS, CDR2 YFSETQ. In DNA form, the CDR3 reads TGCGCCAGCAGCCCCAGGACAGGGGGTCCCTCGGATTCACCCCTCCACTTT. It specifies CASSPRTGGPSDSPLHF.

This sequence joins TRBV6-6 and TRBJ2-3; the match to TRBD2 covers 14 bases. J gave up 1 base and V 5 bases, and 11 bases lay outside the gene matches. Germline V lookup: CDR1 MNHNY, CDR2 SVGAGI (reference sequence). The CDR3 totals 19 residues. CDR3 loop: CASSPGTSGRWGRTDTQYF. CDR3 sequence (DNA): TGTGCCAGCAGTCCCGGGACTAGCGGGAGATGGGGTCGCACAGATACGCAGTATTTT.

This chain uses TRBV19 with TRBJ1-2; 12 bases match TRBD1. Germline CDR1 reads LNHDA; CDR2 reads SQIVND (reference sequence). This CDR3 has 16 residues. The J segment lost 4 bases and the V segment lost 2 bases, leaving 5 bases of the junction unmatched. The CDR3 nucleotides read TGTGCCAGTAGTATACTTGTGGGACAGGGGGCCTATGGCTACACCTTC. Encoded protein: CASSILVGQGAYGYTF. The variable domain in full, completed from reference TRBV19 and TRBJ1-2, reads DGGITQSPKYLFRKEGQNVTLSCEQNLNHDAMYWYRQDPGQGLRLIYYSQIVNDFQKGDIAEGYSVSREKKESFPLTVTSAQKNPTAFYLCASSILVGQGAYGYTFGSGTRLTVV.

The rearrangement links TRBV5-1 to TRBJ1-1; no firm D call. The V and J ends lost 1 base and 11 bases respectively, with 15 bases between them. This CDR3 spans 13 amino acids. Germline CDR1 is SGHRS and CDR2 is YFSETQ. DNA for the CDR3: TGCGCCAGCAGCTTGTCATCGGACTTGGTGGCTTTCTTT. Translating gives CASSLSSDLVAFF.

V usage is TRBV11-2 and J usage is TRBJ2-1, with 9 nucleotides matching TRBD1. V was pared by 5 bases and J by 0 bases, with 11 bases of the junction left unmatched. Germline lookup yields CDR1 SGHAT and CDR2 FQNNGV. The CDR3 runs to 18 residues. The CDR3 sequence: CASSQKDRGFDSYNEQFF. CDR3 coding DNA: TGTGCCAGCAGCCAAAAAGACAGGGGGTTCGACTCCTACAATGAGCAGTTCTTC.

The V and J genes are TRBV2 and TRBJ2-5; TRBD2 matches 10 bases. The CDR3 runs to 16 residues. Looked up from germline, CDR1 is SNHLY and CDR2 is FYNNEI. V was clipped by 2 bases and J by 5 bases; unmatched bases: 8. Written as DNA, the CDR3 is TGTGCCAGCAGTGAATATTCTAGCGGGAGTTATGAGACCCAGTACTTC. The encoded protein is CASSEYSSGSYETQYF.

This chain links TRBV11-2 with TRBJ2-1; 12 nucleotides match TRBD2. Trimming at V came to 5 bases and at J to 13 bases, leaving 3 bases not matched to a gene. CDR3 length equals 12 residues. Germline CDR1 reads SGHAT; CDR2 reads FQNNGV. CDR3 DNA: TGTGCCAGCAGCCCGACTAGCGGGAGTCAGTTCTTC. As protein: CASSPTSGSQFF.

V gene TRBV6-5 combines with J gene TRBJ1-5; maybe TRBD1 (6 bases). The V and J ends lost 6 bases and 3 bases respectively, with 12 bases between them. From germline, CDR1 is MNHEY and CDR2 SVGAGI. The CDR3 is made up of 14 amino acids. This CDR3 reads CASSLRDNNQPQHF. The CDR3 bases are TGTGCCAGCAGCCTCCGGGACAACAATCAGCCCCAGCATTTT.

The chain couples TRBV5-4 to TRBJ1-1; no definite D call. Trimming cost V 1 base and J 5 bases, with 9 bases left between them. Germline CDR1 SGHNT, CDR2 YYREEE (reference sequence). The CDR3 has 13 amino acids. CDR3 sequence (DNA): TGTGCCAGCAGCTTGCGGAGTGGGACTGAAGCTTTCTTT. It specifies CASSLRSGTEAFF.

Note on this clone: At one end the junction does not follow the germline gene, possibly because of a read error. The J gene is TRBJ2-1, the V gene TRBV27; TRBD2 aligns across 9 bases. The CDR3 contains 12 residues. Per the germline V gene, CDR1 is MNHEY and CDR2 is SMNVEV (reference sequence). DNA for the CDR3: TGTGCCAGCAGTTTTAATCGCGGGAGGGAAATCTTC. Its translation is CASSFNRGREIF.